These 8 T cell receptor beta chains came from one sample sequenced in a study of breast tumors, draining lymph nodes, adjacent tissues. TCRdb fed the multiplex PCR reads into MiXCR, producing one record per CDR3 protein. The sample includes some 140,000 distinct CDR3 sequences, around 20% of them seen just once. Samples came from axillary lymph nodes draining the breast cancer. The material sequenced was axillary lymph node tissue. The receptor set was obtained from a female donor with breast cancer. Some clones in this sample may be carry-over from other donors' samples.

In this sample, this clonotype turned up many times. The gene calls are TRBV19 and TRBJ1-5; TRBD1 agrees at 8 bases. The germline V gene encodes CDR1 LNHDA and CDR2 SQIVND (reference sequence). Losses at the gene ends were 5 bases for V and 7 bases for J; bases not matched to a gene: 7. The CDR3 has 14 amino acids. The CDR3 spells CASSGQGAWQPQHF. CDR3 nucleotides: TGTGCCAGTAGTGGGCAGGGGGCTTGGCAGCCCCAGCATTTT. The whole variable domain, remainder taken from reference TRBV19 and TRBJ1-5, is DGGITQSPKYLFRKEGQNVTLSCEQNLNHDAMYWYRQDPGQGLRLIYYSQIVNDFQKGDIAEGYSVSREKKESFPLTVTSAQKNPTAFYLCASSGQGAWQPQHFGDGTRLSIL.

The rearrangement uses TRBV6-1 and TRBJ2-1; D is undetermined. The germline CDR1 and CDR2 sequences are MNHNS and SASEGT. V lost 0 bases, J lost 5 bases, and 14 bases lay in between. CDR3 length: 16 residues. CDR3 sequence reads: CASSEAGSRRDNEQFF. In DNA form, the CDR3 reads TGTGCCAGCAGTGAAGCGGGAAGTCGAAGAGACAATGAGCAGTTCTTC.

This clonotype was detected many times. The V call is TRBV19, the J call TRBJ2-3; D remains unclear. The CDR3 sequence is 13 residues long. The germline V gene has CDR1 LNHDA and CDR2 SQIVND (reference sequence). Trimming shortened V by 6 bases and J by 0 bases, and 7 bases separated the two germline ends. CDR3: CASRGPSTDTQYF. CDR3 nucleotide sequence: TGTGCCAGTAGGGGCCCCAGCACAGATACGCAGTATTTT.

This clonotype has at least ten counts. The chain links TRBV19 to TRBJ2-1; maybe TRBD2 (6 bases). CDR3 length: 15 amino acids. The germline CDR1 and CDR2 sequences are LNHDA and SQIVND (reference sequence). The V and J ends lost 3 bases and 2 bases respectively, with 11 bases between them. CDR3 bases: TGTGCCAGTAGTATGGCGGGAAAACCCTACAATGAGCAGTTCTTC. Amino acids: CASSMAGKPYNEQFF.

The table lists this clonotype with many counts. This sequence joins TRBV7-3 and TRBJ2-1; 10 nucleotides agree with TRBD1. The V gene's germline CDR1 is SGHTA and CDR2 FQGTGA. The CDR3 length is 16 residues. V lost 1 base, J lost 9 bases, and 9 bases stayed unmatched. This CDR3 is CASSLKGGTGASEQFF. The DNA for the CDR3 is TGTGCCAGCAGCTTAAAGGGAGGGACAGGGGCCAGTGAGCAGTTCTTC.

This clonotype occurred many times. The chain is built from TRBV10-3 and TRBJ2-1, with 10 nucleotides matching TRBD2. Looked up from germline, CDR1 is ENHRY and CDR2 is SYGVKD. The CDR3 runs 15 residues. The ends lost 2 bases at V and 5 bases at J; junction bases unmatched: 3. The CDR3: CAISEHTSGDNEQFF. CDR3 bases: TGTGCCATCAGTGAGCATACTAGCGGGGACAATGAGCAGTTCTTC.

This clonotype was seen at least ten times. The chain has TRBV9 and TRBJ2-2; possibly TRBD2 for D (6 bases). Germline assignment: CDR1 SGDLS and CDR2 YYNGEE. Trimming stripped 6 bases from V and 2 bases from J, with 11 bases between. This CDR3 has 14 amino acids. The chain's CDR3 is CASTAGSNTGELFF. The CDR3 DNA is TGTGCCAGCACAGCCGGGAGTAACACCGGGGAGCTGTTTTTT.

Concerning this clonotype itself: This may be a read error, as it is one base from a much larger clone. This sequence joins TRBV20-1 and TRBJ2-7; 11 bases match TRBD2. CDR3 size: 16 residues. V gave up 0 bases and J gave up 7 bases; unmatched junction bases: 11. The germline gives CDR1 DFQATT, CDR2 SNEGSKA (reference sequence). CDR3 sequence: CSARDPGTSGNNEQYF. In DNA form, the CDR3 reads TGCAGTGCTAGAGACCCCGGGACTAGCGGTAACAATGAGCAGTACTTC.